Below, 17 T cell receptor beta chains from the same sample are listed, as sequenced in a study of T cells in localized non-small cell lung cancer. TCRdb's table, derived via immunoSEQ multiplex PCR, lists solely in-frame clones and lacks some. Of 50,000 to 75,000 clones listed, roughly 90% are singletons. The source was peripheral blood, collected before any cancer treatment. The receptors were gathered from a man aged 35 to 69 with stage I squamous cell lung carcinoma.

The chain couples TRBV4-3 to TRBJ2-1; TRBD1 matches at 7 bases. With 4 bases clipped from V and 4 bases from J, the junction kept 7 bases outside the gene matches. The CDR3 loop spans 15 amino acids. CDR1 LGHNA and CDR2 YSLEER come from the germline V gene. In DNA, the CDR3 is TGCGCCAGCAGCCCCCGGGACAGCCTTTACAATGAGCAGTTCTTC. Residues: CASSPRDSLYNEQFF.

The J gene is TRBJ2-6, the V gene TRBV28; perhaps TRBD2 as D (5 bases). This CDR3 has 17 residues. The germline V gene has CDR1 MDHEN and CDR2 SYDVKM. The V end was cut by 2 bases, the J end by 0 bases, with 11 bases between. The CDR3 coding sequence is TGTGCCAGCAGTTTAGAGGGATCCAACTCTGGGGCCAACGTCCTGACTTTC. Amino acids: CASSLEGSNSGANVLTF.

This clone occurred a few times. The J gene is TRBJ1-5, the V gene TRBV9; D ambiguous. CDR1 is SGDLS and CDR2 is YYNGEE in the germline V gene. The CDR3 extends over 15 amino acids. Between the trimmed V and J ends, which lost 4 bases and 3 bases, there was a span of 14 bases. This CDR3 reads CASSLTAGNNQPQHF. The CDR3 region has the DNA TGTGCCAGCAGCCTCACTGCGGGAAACAATCAGCCCCAGCATTTT.

The rearrangement uses TRBV29-1 and TRBJ1-4; 7 nucleotides line up with TRBD1. Trimming took 0 bases from V and 8 from J; bases not matched to a gene: 9. The CDR3 loop spans 15 amino acids. Germline CDR1 and CDR2: SQVTM and ANQGSEA. The CDR3 loop reads CSVEDPRTGREKLFF. CDR3 nucleotides: TGCAGCGTTGAAGATCCCCGGACAGGTCGGGAAAAACTGTTTTTT.

The rearrangement joins TRBV5-5 to TRBJ2-7; the D is unclear. V gave up 2 bases and J gave up 5 bases, with 5 bases separating them. The CDR3 length is 11 residues. CDR1 and CDR2 from the germline V gene are SGHKS and YYEKEE (reference sequence). The CDR3 DNA reads as TGTGCCAGCAGCTTATACCACGAGCAGTACTTC. This encodes CASSLYHEQYF.

The chain is built from TRBV27 and TRBJ1-4, with TRBD1 identical over 8 bases. The V gene end was trimmed by 2 bases and the J gene end by 2 bases; junction bases not matched to a gene: 1. The CDR3 contains 15 residues. From germline, CDR1 is MNHEY and CDR2 SMNVEV (reference sequence). CDR3: CASSLRTGTNEKLFF. The CDR3 nucleotides are TGTGCCAGCAGTTTACGGACAGGGACTAATGAAAAACTGTTTTTT.

This sequence joins TRBV9 and TRBJ2-3; D gene unclear. Germline V CDR1 and CDR2: SGDLS, YYNGEE. Trimming stripped 3 bases from V and 0 bases from J, with 29 bases between. The CDR3 length is 21 residues. Here the CDR3 DNA reads TGTGCCAGCAGCGGCAATGTGGACGGACGGAATTCAGACCCTAGCACAGATACGCAGTATTTT. It translates to CASSGNVDGRNSDPSTDTQYF.

The chain recombines TRBV25-1 with TRBJ2-7; D may be TRBD1 or TRBD2 (5 bases each). With 3 bases removed from V and 2 bases from J, the gap between germline ends came to 11 bases. Germline CDR1 MGHDK, CDR2 SYGVNS. There are 14 residues in the CDR3. The chain's CDR3 is CASSEPGTPYEQYF. The CDR3 nucleotides are TGTGCCAGCAGTGAGCCAGGGACCCCCTACGAGCAGTACTTC.

The V call is TRBV5-4, the J call TRBJ1-2; D gene unclear. Germline CDR1 reads SGHNT; CDR2 reads YYREEE (reference sequence). CDR3 length: 12 amino acids. The V end was cut by 3 bases, the J end by 4 bases, with 7 bases between. The CDR3 sequence is CASSSDPYGYTF. Here the CDR3 DNA reads TGTGCCAGCAGCTCCGACCCCTATGGCTACACCTTC.

The rearrangement joins TRBV29-1 to TRBJ2-1, with 7 positions matching TRBD2. CDR1 SQVTM and CDR2 ANQGSEA come from the germline V gene. The CDR3 consists of 12 residues. The V gene end was trimmed by 7 bases and the J gene end by 6 bases; junction bases not matched to a gene: 6. The CDR3 sequence is CSGRRELNEQFF. The DNA of the CDR3 is TGCAGCGGTAGGCGGGAGCTCAATGAGCAGTTCTTC.

CDR3 sequence reads: CASMARDNEQFF. The CDR3 nucleotides are TGTGCCAGTATGGCCAGGGACAATGAGCAGTTCTTC. The rearrangement joins TRBV19 to TRBJ2-1; D might be TRBD1 (5 bases). V lost 7 bases and J lost 5, with 9 bases in between. CDR1 LNHDA and CDR2 SQIVND come from the germline V gene (reference sequence). The CDR3 contains 12 residues.

The CDR3: CASSAGTAQAYEQYF. As DNA, the CDR3 is TGCGCCAGCAGTGCCGGGACAGCGCAAGCCTACGAGCAGTACTTC. The rearrangement uses TRBV5-1 and TRBJ2-7, with TRBD1 identical over 7 bases. J was trimmed by 2 bases and V by 5 bases; bases with no gene match: 10. In germline, CDR1 is SGHRS, CDR2 YFSETQ. The CDR3 is 15 residues long.

The gene calls are TRBV4-2 and TRBJ2-7; 8 bases are a match to TRBD2. Germline CDR1 LGHNA, CDR2 YNFKEQ. V gave up 4 bases and J gave up 3 bases; unmatched junction bases: 5. CDR3 size: 14 residues. The CDR3 DNA is TGTGCCAGCAGCCCGGGGGGGAAGAACTACGAGCAGTACTTC. Translating gives CASSPGGKNYEQYF.

The chain joins TRBV15 to TRBJ2-7, with TRBD2 as a possible D gene (6 bases). V lost 3 bases, J lost 3 bases, and 12 bases lay in between. Germline lookup yields CDR1 LNHNV and CDR2 YYDKDF (reference sequence). The CDR3 is 14 amino acids. The DNA of the CDR3 is TGTGCCACCAGCAGGCCGGGACTCCTCTACGAGCAGTACTTC. This codes for CATSRPGLLYEQYF.

V is TRBV19 and J is TRBJ1-2; no clear D. Trimming took off 7 bases at V and 0 bases at J, with 15 bases between the two ends. Germline CDR1 reads LNHDA; CDR2 reads SQIVND (reference sequence). The CDR3 sequence is 15 residues long. This chain's CDR3 is CASTLWGDANYGYTF. The CDR3, as DNA: TGTGCCAGTACCTTATGGGGAGATGCTAACTATGGCTACACCTTC.

This clone has just one count. This chain links TRBV6-1 with TRBJ1-6; 7 nucleotides agree with TRBD1. The length of the CDR3 is 14 residues. The germline V gene has CDR1 MNHNS and CDR2 SASEGT. V trimming: 3 bases; J trimming: 9 bases; junction bases outside the gene matches: 5. This chain's CDR3 is CASSDGQDGSPLHF. In DNA, the CDR3 is TGTGCCAGCAGTGATGGACAGGACGGTTCACCCCTCCACTTT.

V usage is TRBV28 and J usage is TRBJ2-7; D may be TRBD1 (5 bases). CDR1 is MDHEN and CDR2 is SYDVKM in the germline V gene. V was cut by 6 bases and J by 5 bases, with 11 bases left in between. CDR3 size: 12 residues. The chain's CDR3 is CASRRGENEQYF. CDR3 nucleotides: TGTGCCAGCAGAAGGGGTGAGAACGAGCAGTACTTC.